Below, one T cell receptor (beta chain) is given with its context. The data were obtained in a study of blood T cell repertoires in COVID-19. Study-wide context: Collection of acute and convalescent COVID-19 samples took place in the United States, Italy and Spain.

CDR3 length: 15 amino acids. Per germline, CDR1 LGHDT and CDR2 YNNKEL (reference sequence). V was shortened by 4 bases and J by 8 bases, with 20 bases between the two germline ends. As processed by the authors: How many nucleated cells were present was estimated from reference gene primer amplification. Profiled with immunoSEQ multiplex PCR; TCRdb holds only in-frame clones, not every one. Clonal size and the V and J genes are those of that table, whereas D and trimming came from the DNA. Of about 59,000 clones in the sample, 65% to 80% were seen once. This chain joins TRBV3-1 (or the pseudogene TRBV3-2) and TRBJ1-2; D is possibly TRBD1 (6 bases). Sequencing was carried out using peripheral blood. The source of this sequence is a human donor in a cohort sampled during active COVID-19. The CDR3 is CASSPRAGAVGGYTF. The CDR3 region has the DNA TGTGCCAGCAGCCCTAGGGCGGGGGCCGTTGGAGGCTACACCTTC.